Included here is one TCR beta chain sequence, with context. Its antigen is unknown. The sample comes from a study of T cell responses to AZD1222 COVID-19 vaccine. The CDR3 loop spans 12 amino acids. CDR1 is SGHKS and CDR2 is YYEKEE in the germline V gene (reference sequence). Trimming left V 5 bases short and J 0 bases short, with 6 bases between. Regarding the study as a whole: Baseline testing showed seropositivity in only six or seven AZD1222 recipients.

Using immunoSEQ multiplex PCR, the repertoire was profiled, and TCRdb retains in-frame clones only, with some absent. The table has 100,000 to 150,000 clones, around 87% seen once. The clonotype comes from an adult in good health. The chain has TRBV5-5 and TRBJ2-7; D remains unclear. The sample consisted of peripheral blood, taken on day 0 of AZD1222 vaccination. Here the CDR3 reads CASSWSSYEQYF. As DNA, the CDR3 is TGTGCCAGCAGTTGGAGCTCCTACGAGCAGTACTTC.